The 17 T cell receptor beta chains below all came from one sample that was sequenced in a study of OX40 agonist ivuxolimab in advanced cancers. Sequencing was performed with immunoSEQ multiplex PCR; in TCRdb, only in-frame clones are kept and a portion is missing. Here the sample spans fewer than 65,000 clones, roughly 84% being singletons. The material sequenced was CD4+ or CD8+ T cells sorted from blood, taken in a trial of the OX40 agonist ivuxolimab. These receptors all come from an adult with an advanced solid tumor such as melanoma, head and neck, liver or kidney cancer.

This clone was seen just once. The chain employs TRBV4-2 and TRBJ1-2; D is possibly TRBD1 (6 bases). The CDR3 runs to 15 residues. V lost 5 bases and J 0 bases, leaving 13 bases between the germline ends. Germline-derived CDR1 and CDR2 are LGHNA and YNFKEQ. CDR3 coding DNA: TGTGCCAGCAGCTTGACACAGGGTACTAACTATGGCTACACCTTC. Its translation: CASSLTQGTNYGYTF.

The chain combines TRBV6-1 with TRBJ1-5; tentatively, D is TRBD1 (5 bases). V was trimmed by 1 base and J by 2 bases, leaving 12 bases between them. This CDR3 contains 16 residues. The germline gives CDR1 MNHNS, CDR2 SASEGT. CDR3 sequence (DNA): TGTGCCAGCAGTGAAGGAGGGTGGGGCGGCAATCAGCCCCAGCATTTT. This codes for CASSEGGWGGNQPQHF.

This clone has more than one count but fewer than ten. V and J are TRBV4-2 and TRBJ2-7; D call uncertain. The V end lost 5 bases, the J end lost 2 bases, and 13 bases lay between the germline ends. The CDR3 is 14 residues long. The germline V gene encodes CDR1 LGHNA and CDR2 YNFKEQ. The DNA of the CDR3 is TGTGCCAGCAGCGGGGTAGGGCCAGCCTACGAGCAGTACTTC. It codes for CASSGVGPAYEQYF.

The J gene is TRBJ1-2, the V gene TRBV29-1, with D tentatively TRBD1 (5 bases). The V gene lost 4 bases and the J gene lost 7 bases, with 10 bases spanning the gap. From germline, CDR1 is SQVTM and CDR2 ANQGSEA. The CDR3 is 11 amino acids. The CDR3 protein is CSVGGRGGYTF. The CDR3 nucleotides read TGCAGCGTTGGGGGGAGGGGTGGCTACACCTTC.

The chain recombines TRBV5-6 with TRBJ1-4; D remains unclear. V was pared by 0 bases and J by 0 bases, with 15 bases between. Per germline, CDR1 SGHDT and CDR2 YYEEEE. This CDR3 comprises 18 residues. The CDR3 bases are TGTGCCAGCAGCTTGGTGGGTGCAGGACCTGCAACTAATGAAAAACTGTTTTTT. Translated, it gives CASSLVGAGPATNEKLFF.

This chain links TRBV14 with TRBJ2-3; 8 nucleotides agree with TRBD1. The CDR3 sequence is 16 residues long. Per the germline V gene, CDR1 is SGHDN and CDR2 is FVKESK. V was pared by 0 bases and J by 5 bases, with 7 bases of the junction left unmatched. The CDR3 here is CASSQERTGRGDTQYF. The CDR3 nucleotides are TGTGCCAGCAGCCAAGAAAGGACAGGGCGGGGAGATACGCAGTATTTT.

The chain is built from TRBV6-1 and TRBJ1-1; D ambiguous. Trimming pared 5 bases from V and 4 bases from J, leaving 8 bases between. CDR3 length: 12 amino acids. CDR1 and CDR2 from the germline V gene are MNHNS and SASEGT. The CDR3 sequence is CASSPRLTEAFF. DNA for the CDR3: TGTGCCAGCAGTCCCCGGCTCACTGAAGCTTTCTTT.

The chain employs TRBV7-5 and TRBJ1-2. TRBV7-5 is assigned pseudogene status. CDR3 length equals 15 residues. As DNA, the CDR3 is TGTGTCAGATCTTGTCCGGCAGGGGAGGACTATGGCTACACCTTC. It encodes CVRSCPAGEDYGYTF.

The chain couples TRBV6-5 to TRBJ2-7, with D perhaps given as TRBD1 or TRBD2 (5 bases each). Trimming stripped 5 bases from V and 7 bases from J, with 18 bases between. CDR3 size: 14 residues. CDR1 is MNHEY, CDR2 SVGAGI, per germline. CDR3 region: CASSPQERGREQYF. Written as DNA, the CDR3 is TGTGCCAGCAGTCCCCAAGAGAGGGGCAGAGAGCAGTACTTC.

This clone was recorded only once. V gene TRBV4-2 combines with J gene TRBJ2-7, with 14 bases lining up with TRBD2. The V segment lost 2 bases and the J segment 5 bases; nucleotides outside the gene matches: 11. Germline V gene data show CDR1 as LGHNA and CDR2 as YNFKEQ. The CDR3 runs 18 residues. The CDR3 sequence is CASSQHAGTSGSGDEQYF. In nucleotides, the CDR3 is TGTGCCAGCAGCCAACACGCCGGGACTAGCGGGAGCGGTGACGAGCAGTACTTC.

This clone was seen only once. The rearrangement uses TRBV5-1 and TRBJ1-2; weak D call: TRBD1 (6 bases). In germline, CDR1 is SGHRS, CDR2 YFSETQ. CDR3 length: 14 residues. Trimming pared 0 bases from V and 4 bases from J, leaving 10 bases between. The CDR3: CASSLAGDIYGYTF. Here the CDR3 DNA reads TGCGCCAGCAGCTTGGCCGGGGACATCTATGGCTACACCTTC.

Only one count was recorded for this clone. The gene calls are TRBV19 and TRBJ2-1; D unresolved. CDR1 is LNHDA and CDR2 is SQIVND in the germline V gene (reference sequence). The V and J ends lost 7 bases and 8 bases respectively, with 15 bases between them. The CDR3 length is 13 residues. CDR3 loop: CASMRTPYDEQFF. DNA of the CDR3: TGTGCCAGTATGAGGACCCCGTACGATGAGCAGTTCTTC. Full variable domain (rest looked up from reference TRBV19 and TRBJ2-1): DGGITQSPKYLFRKEGQNVTLSCEQNLNHDAMYWYRQDPGQGLRLIYYSQIVNDFQKGDIAEGYSVSREKKESFPLTVTSAQKNPTAFYLCASMRTPYDEQFFGPGTRLTVL.

This clone was seen a handful of times. V is TRBV18 and J is TRBJ1-2; perhaps TRBD1 as D (5 bases). This CDR3 region has 14 residues. Germline V gene sequence: CDR1 KGHSH, CDR2 LQKENI. The V and J ends lost 3 bases and 3 bases respectively, with 11 bases between them. CDR3 protein: CASSPSGDYYGYTF. DNA for the CDR3: TGTGCCAGCTCACCCTCGGGGGATTACTATGGCTACACCTTC.

The chain joins TRBV15 to TRBJ1-2; 9 bases line up with TRBD1. This CDR3 spans 15 amino acids. V lost 9 bases, J lost 3 bases, and 11 bases stayed unmatched. Germline V lookup: CDR1 LNHNV, CDR2 YYDKDF (reference sequence). CDR3 DNA sequence: TGTGCCACTAGGGATCCGGACAGGGGACACTATGGCTACACCTTC. Translated: CATRDPDRGHYGYTF.

The chain couples TRBV18 to TRBJ1-1, with 7 nucleotides matching TRBD1. Germline assignment: CDR1 KGHSH and CDR2 LQKENI. The CDR3 consists of 14 residues. Losses at the gene ends were 5 bases for V and 1 base for J; bases not matched to a gene: 4. The DNA for the CDR3 is TGTGCCAGCTCAATAGGGGGCGCGAACACTGAAGCTTTCTTT. This encodes CASSIGGANTEAFF.

This clone appeared a single time. The chain is built from TRBV6-6 and TRBJ2-5, with D tentatively TRBD1 (5 bases). The ends were cut back, 8 bases at V and 5 bases at J, with 15 bases in the middle. This CDR3 is 13 amino acids long. Germline-derived CDR1 and CDR2 are MNHNY and SVGAGI (reference sequence). Here the CDR3 DNA reads TGTGCCAGCGAGGCAGGGATATGGGAGACCCAGTACTTC. Translated: CASEAGIWETQYF.

The chain is built from TRBV4-2 and TRBJ2-3; TRBD2 matches at 10 bases. Per germline, CDR1 LGHNA and CDR2 YNFKEQ. This CDR3 is 16 amino acids long. Losses at the gene ends were 4 bases for V and 2 bases for J; bases not matched to a gene: 6. CDR3 bases: TGTGCCAGCAGCCCCGGGACTAGCGTGAACACAGATACGCAGTATTTT. It specifies CASSPGTSVNTDTQYF.